This T cell receptor beta chain comes out of a study of T cell repertoires in ileal Crohn's disease. Assay: immunoSEQ multiplex PCR; the TCRdb copy retains only in-frame clones and omits some. The sample includes approximately 14,000 clones, nearly 90% of them seen just once. V shed 4 bases, J shed 4 bases, and the junction held 11 bases outside the gene matches. The CDR3 totals 17 residues. Germline V gene data show CDR1 as MGHDK and CDR2 as SYGVNS. This chain links TRBV25-1 with TRBJ1-5; 9 bases are shared with TRBD1. Sequencing was carried out using ileal tissue. The source of this sequence is an adult with Crohn's disease. CDR3 DNA sequence: TGTGCCAGCAGTGCAAACGGGGGCGACAGGGGGAATCAGCCCCAGCATTTT. As protein: CASSANGGDRGNQPQHF.